This T cell receptor beta chain was recorded in a study of cytomegalovirus exposure and HLA in healthy donors. This CDR3 has 16 amino acids. Germline V lookup: CDR1 SGHNT, CDR2 YYREEE (reference sequence). V lost 0 bases and J 1 base, leaving 13 bases between the germline ends. Assay used: immunoSEQ multiplex PCR; TCRdb lists only in-frame clones, some missing. The profile covers roughly 330,000 clones, with approximately 90% appearing a single time and roughly 1.1% taken by the ten largest. The chain carries TRBV5-4 and TRBJ2-5; tentative D call: TRBD1 (6 bases). This TCR was sampled from a woman in her twenties or thirties in good health and CMV-seropositive. The specimen was PBMCs. CDR3: CASSLGRGRGQETQYF. Written as DNA, the CDR3 is TGTGCCAGCAGCTTGGGCAGGGGCAGGGGCCAAGAGACCCAGTACTTC.